These 2 T cell receptor beta chains came from one sample sequenced in a study of blood T cell repertoires in COVID-19. TCRdb's table, derived via immunoSEQ multiplex PCR, lists solely in-frame clones and lacks some. Among 95,000 to 100,000 clones listed, under 85% were seen once. What was sequenced was peripheral blood. These receptors were taken from a human donor in a cohort sampled during active COVID-19.

The DNA for the CDR3 is TGCGCCAGCAGGGGACTCACCAATGAGCAGTTCTTC. Translating it yields CASRGLTNEQFF. The chain combines TRBV4-1 with TRBJ2-1; possible D gene TRBD2, 6 bases. The CDR3 sequence is 12 residues long. Germline CDR1 is MGHRA and CDR2 is YSYEKL. Deletions cut 6 bases from V and 6 bases from J, with 9 bases between.

This clone was counted a single time. The gene calls are TRBV19 and TRBJ2-6; 13 bases map to TRBD2. Trimming at V came to 3 bases and at J to 0 bases, leaving 8 bases not matched to a gene. CDR1 LNHDA and CDR2 SQIVND come from the germline V gene (reference sequence). The CDR3 covers 20 residues. The chain's CDR3 is CASSITGLAGAFSGANVLTF. DNA for the CDR3: TGTGCCAGTAGTATTACCGGACTAGCGGGAGCGTTCTCTGGGGCCAACGTCCTGACTTTC.